This is a list of T cell receptor beta chains from one sample in a study of shared clonotypes between healthy human individuals. Method: immunoSEQ multiplex PCR; TCRdb's copy keeps in-frame clones and lacks some. The profile covers 950,000 to 1,300,000 clones, with roughly 80% appearing a single time and about 1.5% taken by the ten largest. The sequencing input was memory CD4+ T cells sorted from blood. The receptor source for this set is a man in his late teens or twenties in good health. CDR3s leave out the opening cysteine and the closing phenylalanine or tryptophan.

cdr3_length v_call cdr3_aa
12 TRBV30 ACTPNGGSQPQH
13 TRBV5-4 ASSLVQGGYNEQF
10 TRBV28 ASSLRQFVLH
14 TRBV5-1 ASSLGDSHSGNTIY
13 TRBV6-1 ASSSQGGVNEKLF
13 TRBV6-6 ASTRDRVSNQPQH
9 TRBV15 ATSIRSEQF
14 TRBV25-1 ASSEKQGSYQETQY
12 TRBV6-1 ASSGHSHNQPQH
11 TRBV6-4 ASSPEPNYGYT
12 TRBV6-5 ASSTGRGTETQY
13 TRBV9 ASSVAPGQNEKLF
13 TRBV5-1 ASSLVAGGNSPLH
10 TRBV30 AWSGVHYGYT
13 TRBV10-3 AISGRREEPNEQF
15 TRBV2 ASRGLAGSSSYNEQF
12 TRBV5-6 ASSHGKKTDTQY
12 TRBV2 ASRGRTGGGEQF